Listed below are T cell receptor beta chains from one sample, sequenced in a study of blood T cell repertoires in COVID-19. Produced via immunoSEQ multiplex PCR; TCRdb's table is partial and in-frame only. The repertoire consists of tens of thousands of clones, with around 75% occurring once and the leading ten covering roughly 61%. The sequencing sample was made of peripheral blood. The receptor source for this set is a man at least 80 years old with acute or convalescent COVID-19. CDR3s include the opening cysteine and the closing phenylalanine or tryptophan. Each record gives: CDR3 protein, CDR3 DNA, clone size, D gene, V gene, J gene. A D gene is named only where the DNA matches it firmly. Expanded clones are given a class, and other clones once, few, many or no size at all.

CDR3aa: CASSQTKYSQNIQYF
CDR3nt: TGCGCCAGCAGCCAAACAAAGTACAGTCAAAACATTCAGTACTTC
abundance: NA
d_gene: NA
v_gene: TRBV4-3
j_gene: TRBJ2-4

CDR3aa: CASRGQPGQKLYGYTF
CDR3nt: TGTGCCAGCAGGGGACAACCGGGACAGAAGCTCTATGGCTACACCTTC
abundance: few
d_gene: TRBD1
v_gene: TRBV2
j_gene: TRBJ1-2

CDR3aa: CASSFARGKRVGRTDTQYF
CDR3nt: TGTGCCAGCAGCTTTGCCCGCGGGAAGCGGGTGGGTCGCACAGATACGCAGTATTTT
abundance: NA
d_gene: NA
v_gene: TRBV7-8
j_gene: TRBJ2-3

CDR3aa: CASSLAGQSNQPQHF
CDR3nt: TGTGCCAGCAGCTTAGCGGGCCAGAGCAATCAGCCCCAGCATTTT
abundance: NA
d_gene: NA
v_gene: TRBV7-9
j_gene: TRBJ1-5

CDR3aa: CASSRDSQETQYF
CDR3nt: TGTGCCAGCAGTCGGGACTCCCAAGAGACCCAGTACTTC
abundance: few
d_gene: NA
v_gene: TRBV28
j_gene: TRBJ2-5

CDR3aa: CASSPRNEAFF
CDR3nt: TGTGCCAGCAGTCCCCGTAATGAAGCTTTCTTT
abundance: once
d_gene: NA
v_gene: TRBV12-3/TRBV12-4
j_gene: TRBJ1-1

CDR3aa: CATSREASVSSYNEQFF
CDR3nt: TGTGCCACCAGCAGAGAGGCTAGCGTTAGCTCCTACAATGAGCAGTTCTTC
abundance: NA
d_gene: NA
v_gene: TRBV15
j_gene: TRBJ2-1

CDR3aa: CASSRRTSGYEQYF
CDR3nt: TGTGCCAGCAGTCGTAGGACTAGCGGGTACGAGCAGTACTTC
abundance: few
d_gene: TRBD2
v_gene: TRBV27
j_gene: TRBJ2-7

CDR3aa: CASSPSKQGTGTQYF
CDR3nt: TGTGCCAGCTCACCAAGTAAACAGGGAACGGGTACGCAGTATTTT
abundance: NA
d_gene: NA
v_gene: TRBV18
j_gene: TRBJ2-3

CDR3aa: CASSLGLASGKNEQFF
CDR3nt: TGTGCCAGCAGCTTAGGGCTCGCTAGCGGGAAGAATGAGCAGTTCTTC
abundance: few
d_gene: TRBD2
v_gene: TRBV7-8
j_gene: TRBJ2-1

CDR3aa: CASSVGTSGRNNEQFF
CDR3nt: TGTGCCAGCAGTGTGGGGACTAGCGGGAGGAACAATGAGCAGTTCTTC
abundance: NA
d_gene: TRBD2
v_gene: TRBV6-1
j_gene: TRBJ2-1

CDR3aa: CASSRKRFSGANVLTF
CDR3nt: TGTGCCAGCAGCCGAAAACGGTTCTCTGGGGCCAACGTCCTGACTTTC
abundance: NA
d_gene: NA
v_gene: TRBV21-1
j_gene: TRBJ2-6

CDR3aa: CASSEVEGTGVESEQFF
CDR3nt: TGTGCCAGCAGTGAAGTTGAAGGGACTGGGGTTGAATCTGAGCAGTTCTTC
abundance: NA
d_gene: NA
v_gene: TRBV2
j_gene: TRBJ2-1

CDR3aa: CATSRELADTQYF
CDR3nt: TGTGCCACCAGCAGAGAACTCGCAGATACGCAGTATTTT
abundance: once
d_gene: NA
v_gene: TRBV15
j_gene: TRBJ2-3

CDR3aa: CASGWAGEVGYGYTF
CDR3nt: TGTGCCAGCGGCTGGGCAGGGGAAGTGGGATATGGCTACACCTTC
abundance: NA
d_gene: NA
v_gene: TRBV6-5
j_gene: TRBJ1-2

CDR3aa: CASSLAPSEEYF
CDR3nt: TGTGCCAGCAGCTTGGCCCCCTCAGAAGAGTACTTC
abundance: once
d_gene: NA
v_gene: TRBV11-2
j_gene: TRBJ2-7

CDR3aa: CSARESVYTEAFF
CDR3nt: TGCAGCGCCCGAGAGTCGGTTTACACTGAAGCTTTCTTT
abundance: few
d_gene: NA
v_gene: TRBV29-1
j_gene: TRBJ1-1

CDR3aa: CASSATRTGELFF
CDR3nt: TGTGCCAGCAGTGCCACCAGGACCGGGGAGCTGTTTTTT
abundance: NA
d_gene: NA
v_gene: TRBV27
j_gene: TRBJ2-2

CDR3aa: CASSRFQGTYGYTF
CDR3nt: TGTGCCAGCAGCAGGTTCCAGGGGACCTATGGCTACACCTTC
abundance: NA
d_gene: NA
v_gene: TRBV7-9
j_gene: TRBJ1-2

CDR3aa: CASSLSLAGARNTQYF
CDR3nt: TGTGCCAGCAGCTTATCCCTCGCGGGAGCCCGAAATACGCAGTATTTT
abundance: NA
d_gene: TRBD2
v_gene: TRBV11-2
j_gene: TRBJ2-3

CDR3aa: CASTVDRASLYTQYF
CDR3nt: TGTGCCAGCACCGTAGACAGGGCCTCCTTATATACGCAGTATTTT
abundance: NA
d_gene: TRBD1
v_gene: TRBV11-1
j_gene: TRBJ2-3

CDR3aa: CATSRQTGRGVEQFF
CDR3nt: TGTGCCACCAGCAGACAGACCGGGAGGGGAGTTGAGCAGTTCTTC
abundance: once
d_gene: TRBD2
v_gene: TRBV15
j_gene: TRBJ2-1

CDR3aa: CASSGQGAAKNIQYF
CDR3nt: TGTGCCAGCAGTGGACAGGGGGCGGCCAAAAACATTCAGTACTTC
abundance: NA
d_gene: TRBD1
v_gene: TRBV6-6
j_gene: TRBJ2-4

CDR3aa: CASSQDRGRVNEQFF
CDR3nt: TGCGCCAGCAGCCAAGACAGGGGAAGAGTAAATGAGCAGTTCTTC
abundance: NA
d_gene: NA
v_gene: TRBV4-3
j_gene: TRBJ2-1

CDR3aa: CASVARPLTGEQYF
CDR3nt: TGTGCCAGCGTCGCCCGGCCGCTGACAGGCGAGCAGTACTTC
abundance: NA
d_gene: NA
v_gene: TRBV7-9
j_gene: TRBJ2-7

CDR3aa: CASSLPGAGEQYF
CDR3nt: TGTGCCAGCAGCCTCCCGGGAGCGGGGGAGCAGTACTTC
abundance: NA
d_gene: TRBD2
v_gene: TRBV7-8
j_gene: TRBJ2-7

CDR3aa: CASSLLAGRGIDTQYF
CDR3nt: TGTGCCAGCAGTTTGCTAGCGGGAAGAGGTATAGATACGCAGTATTTT
abundance: NA
d_gene: TRBD2
v_gene: TRBV28
j_gene: TRBJ2-3

CDR3aa: CASSAQQATGELFF
CDR3nt: TGCGCCAGCAGCGCCCAACAGGCAACCGGGGAGCTGTTTTTT
abundance: few
d_gene: NA
v_gene: TRBV5-1
j_gene: TRBJ2-2

CDR3aa: CASSLMAGTAYEQYF
CDR3nt: TGTGCCAGCAGCTTAATGGCCGGGACAGCCTACGAGCAGTACTTC
abundance: few
d_gene: TRBD1
v_gene: TRBV7-3
j_gene: TRBJ2-7

CDR3aa: CASSQGTRNGYGYTF
CDR3nt: TGTGCCAGCAGCCAAGGTACTAGGAACGGCTATGGCTACACCTTC
abundance: NA
d_gene: NA
v_gene: TRBV4-2
j_gene: TRBJ1-2

CDR3aa: CASSPDLRPGGYTF
CDR3nt: TGCGCCAGCAGCCCGGACCTCAGACCGGGAGGCTACACCTTC
abundance: NA
d_gene: NA
v_gene: TRBV4-1
j_gene: TRBJ1-2

CDR3aa: CASSSGTGSQETQYF
CDR3nt: TGTGCCAGCAGCTCCGGGACAGGGTCCCAAGAGACCCAGTACTTC
abundance: NA
d_gene: TRBD1
v_gene: TRBV5-4
j_gene: TRBJ2-5

CDR3aa: CATSDPARTSGSDAKNIQYF
CDR3nt: TGTGCCACCAGTGATCCGGCCCGGACTAGCGGGAGTGATGCCAAAAACATTCAGTACTTC
abundance: NA
d_gene: TRBD2
v_gene: TRBV24-1
j_gene: TRBJ2-4

CDR3aa: CASSFLAGGPSSYEQYF
CDR3nt: TGTGCCAGCAGCTTCTTGGCGGGAGGTCCCAGCTCCTACGAGCAGTACTTC
abundance: NA
d_gene: TRBD2
v_gene: TRBV5-6
j_gene: TRBJ2-7

CDR3aa: CASPRGLETQYF
CDR3nt: TGCGCCAGCCCCAGGGGGTTGGAGACCCAGTACTTC
abundance: NA
d_gene: TRBD1
v_gene: TRBV23-1
j_gene: TRBJ2-5

CDR3aa: CAISEGRPTDTQYF
CDR3nt: TGTGCCATCAGTGAGGGCAGGCCCACAGATACGCAGTATTTT
abundance: few
d_gene: NA
v_gene: TRBV10-3
j_gene: TRBJ2-3

CDR3aa: CASSGLGQGRNEQFF
CDR3nt: TGTGCCAGCAGTGGATTGGGACAGGGGAGAAATGAGCAGTTCTTC
abundance: NA
d_gene: TRBD1
v_gene: TRBV28
j_gene: TRBJ2-1

CDR3aa: CASSFFQGKGSGANVLTF
CDR3nt: TGTGCCAGCAGTTTTTTTCAGGGGAAGGGCTCTGGGGCCAACGTCCTGACTTTC
abundance: NA
d_gene: NA
v_gene: TRBV28
j_gene: TRBJ2-6

CDR3aa: CASSPFQQTSTDTQYF
CDR3nt: TGTGCCAGCTCACCGTTCCAGCAGACTAGCACAGATACGCAGTATTTT
abundance: NA
d_gene: NA
v_gene: TRBV18
j_gene: TRBJ2-3

CDR3aa: CASSYGLAVTDTQYF
CDR3nt: TGTGCCAGCAGTTACGGACTAGCGGTCACAGATACGCAGTATTTT
abundance: NA
d_gene: TRBD2
v_gene: TRBV6-2/TRBV6-3
j_gene: TRBJ2-3

CDR3aa: CASSFGAEASYEQYF
CDR3nt: TGTGCCAGCAGTTTCGGAGCGGAGGCCTCCTACGAGCAGTACTTC
abundance: few
d_gene: NA
v_gene: TRBV28
j_gene: TRBJ2-7

CDR3aa: CASSPRDTYNTEAFF
CDR3nt: TGCGCCAGCAGCCCCAGGGACACCTACAACACTGAAGCTTTCTTT
abundance: NA
d_gene: NA
v_gene: TRBV5-1
j_gene: TRBJ1-1

CDR3aa: CASSPGTGVPSYEQYF
CDR3nt: TGTGCCAGCAGCCCTGGGACAGGGGTCCCCTCCTACGAGCAGTACTTC
abundance: NA
d_gene: TRBD1
v_gene: TRBV5-8
j_gene: TRBJ2-7

CDR3aa: CASSSRAGTNPYEQYF
CDR3nt: TGTGCCAGCAGCTCCCGCGCCGGGACTAATCCCTACGAGCAGTACTTC
abundance: NA
d_gene: TRBD2
v_gene: TRBV9
j_gene: TRBJ2-7

CDR3aa: CASSIDRRGRSYNEQFF
CDR3nt: TGTGCCAGTAGTATAGATCGACGCGGGAGGTCCTACAATGAGCAGTTCTTC
abundance: NA
d_gene: TRBD2
v_gene: TRBV19
j_gene: TRBJ2-1

CDR3aa: CASSLDWRGEQYF
CDR3nt: TGTGCCAGCAGCCTGGACTGGAGGGGCGAGCAGTACTTC
abundance: NA
d_gene: NA
v_gene: TRBV7-2
j_gene: TRBJ2-7

CDR3aa: CASTIDRTNEQFF
CDR3nt: TGTGCCAGCACCATCGACAGGACGAATGAGCAGTTCTTC
abundance: NA
d_gene: NA
v_gene: TRBV28
j_gene: TRBJ2-1

CDR3aa: CASSSLRQGNQPQHF
CDR3nt: TGTGCCAGCAGTTCCCTCCGACAGGGAAATCAGCCCCAGCATTTT
abundance: NA
d_gene: TRBD1
v_gene: TRBV27
j_gene: TRBJ1-5

CDR3aa: CASSPSQGAFYTEAFF
CDR3nt: TGTGCCAGCAGCCCATCACAGGGGGCATTCTACACTGAAGCTTTCTTT
abundance: NA
d_gene: TRBD1
v_gene: TRBV7-8
j_gene: TRBJ1-1

CDR3aa: CATSDPSGGGYGYTF
CDR3nt: TGTGCCACCAGTGATCCGTCAGGGGGAGGCTATGGCTACACCTTC
abundance: few
d_gene: TRBD1
v_gene: TRBV24-1
j_gene: TRBJ1-2

CDR3aa: CASSPLAFSYNEQFF
CDR3nt: TGTGCCAGCTCACCTCTAGCATTTTCCTACAATGAGCAGTTCTTC
abundance: NA
d_gene: NA
v_gene: TRBV18
j_gene: TRBJ2-1

CDR3aa: CASRMGGSTGELFF
CDR3nt: TGTGCCAGCAGGATGGGGGGTAGCACCGGGGAGCTGTTTTTT
abundance: NA
d_gene: NA
v_gene: TRBV28
j_gene: TRBJ2-2

CDR3aa: CASSFRSGGDQPQHF
CDR3nt: TGTGCCAGCAGTTTCAGGTCCGGAGGGGATCAGCCCCAGCATTTT
abundance: NA
d_gene: NA
v_gene: TRBV7-2
j_gene: TRBJ1-5